Below are 16 T cell receptor beta chains sequenced from a single sample in a study of cytomegalovirus exposure and HLA in healthy donors (dated by TCRdb to 2015 to 2018). The library came from the immunoSEQ multiplex PCR assay. For the multiplex PCR, a mixture combining 60 forward primers for TCR Vbeta segments and 13 reverse primers for TCR Jbeta segments was used. In TCRdb, the immuneACCESS table is reduced to in-frame sequences with V and J assigned. These tables do not hold every clone; where another copy was compared, an unresolved V gene accounts for under half, and the others remain unexplained. The sample has some 150,000 clones on record, about three quarters of them singletons. The top ten hold about 6.5% of the sample. The sample comprised PBMCs. These receptors all stem from a man aged 35 to 55 in good health and CMV-seropositive.

The V and J genes are TRBV9 and TRBJ2-7; 12 bases match TRBD1. The CDR3 has 15 residues. CDR1 SGDLS and CDR2 YYNGEE come from the germline V gene. V lost 2 bases to trimming and J lost 6 bases; unmatched junction nucleotides: 6. Written as DNA, the CDR3 is TGTGCCAGCAGCGTCATGGGACAGGGGGCTAGCGAGCAGTACTTC. Its translation is CASSVMGQGASEQYF.

This chain connects TRBV5-6 to TRBJ1-1, with D unclear. From germline, CDR1 is SGHDT and CDR2 YYEEEE. The CDR3 runs 16 residues. Trimming stripped 2 bases from V and 4 bases from J, with 18 bases between. The CDR3 region has the DNA TGTGCCAGCAGCTTTATGATTCGGAGGATGGGCACTGAAGCTTTCTTT. Translating it yields CASSFMIRRMGTEAFF.

The chain couples TRBV30 to TRBJ1-2; D may be TRBD1 (6 bases). Germline loops: CDR1 GTSNPN, CDR2 SVGIG (reference sequence). CDR3 length: 14 residues. The V end lost 4 bases, the J end lost 4 bases, and 16 bases lay between the germline ends. The CDR3 sequence is CAWTKSRGIYGYTF. For the CDR3, the DNA is TGTGCCTGGACCAAATCCAGGGGCATCTATGGCTACACCTTC.

The chain combines TRBV4-2 with TRBJ1-2; D is unresolved. CDR3 size: 15 residues. Per germline, CDR1 LGHNA and CDR2 YNFKEQ. Trimming cost V 1 base and J 4 bases, with 13 bases left between them. The CDR3 loop reads CASSQGGGTLYGYTF. As DNA, the CDR3 is TGTGCCAGCAGCCAAGGGGGAGGAACCCTCTATGGCTACACCTTC.

The rearrangement links TRBV23-1 to TRBJ2-7, with D tentatively TRBD2 (6 bases). TRBV23-1 is classed as an ORF, of uncertain function. Trimming took 2 bases from V and 0 from J, leaving 11 bases between them. The CDR3 is 15 residues long. CDR3 protein: CASSQQYGSSYEQYF. In DNA form, the CDR3 reads TGCGCCAGCAGTCAACAGTACGGGAGCTCCTACGAGCAGTACTTC.

The chain links TRBV27 to TRBJ1-1; 9 positions agree with TRBD1. The CDR3 extends over 13 amino acids. Germline V gene sequence: CDR1 MNHEY, CDR2 SMNVEV (reference sequence). Germline trimming cut 6 bases from V and 6 bases from J; bases unmatched to any gene: 5. CDR3 sequence: CASSITGGSEAFF. CDR3 nucleotides: TGTGCCAGCAGCATAACAGGGGGCTCTGAAGCTTTCTTT.

The gene calls are TRBV5-1 and TRBJ1-3; perhaps TRBD1 as D (5 bases). From germline, CDR1 is SGHRS and CDR2 YFSETQ. The CDR3 covers 15 residues. V gave up 2 bases and J gave up 0 bases, with 9 bases separating them. The CDR3 nucleotides are TGCGCCAGCAGCTTACCCAGGGACTCTGGAAACACCATATATTTT. Amino acids: CASSLPRDSGNTIYF.

This chain joins TRBV7-9 and TRBJ2-1; D might be TRBD1 (5 bases). V dropped 6 bases and J dropped 5 bases, with 8 bases sitting between them. The CDR3 spans 12 residues. CDR1 is SEHNR, CDR2 FQNEAQ, per germline (reference sequence). The CDR3 nucleotides read TGTGCCAGCAGTTTCAGGGACAATGAGCAGTTCTTC. This sequence encodes CASSFRDNEQFF.

V gene TRBV2 combines with J gene TRBJ1-5, with TRBD1 identical over 10 bases. Unmatched junction bases numbered 14, after V lost 5 bases and J lost 7 bases. The CDR3 is made up of 17 amino acids. Germline CDR1 SNHLY, CDR2 FYNNEI. CDR3 sequence reads: CASSTIPGQGIGQPQHF. In DNA, the CDR3 is TGTGCCAGCAGTACCATCCCGGGACAGGGGATCGGACAGCCCCAGCATTTT.

The genes are TRBV6-5 and TRBJ2-1; D might be TRBD1 (6 bases). Per germline, CDR1 MNHEY and CDR2 SVGAGI. V gave up 2 bases and J gave up 3 bases, with 8 bases separating them. The CDR3 consists of 14 residues. DNA for the CDR3: TGTGCCAGCAGTTACCAGGGGTTCTACAATGAGCAGTTCTTC. It codes for CASSYQGFYNEQFF.

The chain couples TRBV5-1 to TRBJ2-6, with 7 positions matching TRBD2. CDR3 length: 15 residues. The V gene's germline CDR1 is SGHRS and CDR2 YFSETQ. Germline trimming cut 3 bases from V and 0 bases from J; bases unmatched to any gene: 0. The CDR3 sequence is CASSWEGSGANVLTF. As DNA, the CDR3 is TGCGCCAGCAGCTGGGAGGGCTCTGGGGCCAACGTCCTGACTTTC.

Of note for this clone: Distinct nucleotide sequences in the sample also encode this CDR3. The V gene is TRBV30, the J gene TRBJ1-6; TRBD1 might be the D (5 bases). V gave up 4 bases and J gave up 5 bases, with 12 bases separating them. The CDR3 length is 14 residues. Per germline, CDR1 GTSNPN and CDR2 SVGIG (reference sequence). The CDR3 coding sequence is TGTGCCTGGATTGGACAATCGAATAATTCACCCCTCCACTTT. Its protein is CAWIGQSNNSPLHF.

V usage is TRBV7-6 and J usage is TRBJ1-4, with 10 positions matching TRBD1. Germline V CDR1 and CDR2: SGHVS, FNYEAQ. The CDR3 length is 15 residues. Trimming cost V 4 bases and J 6 bases; bases outside gene matches: 5. The CDR3 loop is CASSSRTGGYEKLFF. The CDR3 coding sequence is TGTGCCAGCAGCTCCCGGACAGGGGGGTATGAAAAACTGTTTTTT.

V is TRBV4-3 and J is TRBJ1-2; no clear D gene. This CDR3 comprises 11 residues. Trimming left V 4 bases short and J 8 bases short, with 8 bases between. Per germline, CDR1 LGHNA and CDR2 YSLEER. DNA of the CDR3: TGCGCCAGCAGCCCACCCGCGGGCTACACCTTC. It translates to CASSPPAGYTF.

This CDR3 reads CASSFGTGTYNEQFF. The CDR3 nucleotides read TGTGCCAGCAGCTTCGGGACAGGGACGTACAATGAGCAGTTCTTC. The gene calls are TRBV6-5 and TRBJ2-1; 9 nucleotides align to TRBD1. Germline V CDR1 and CDR2: MNHEY, SVGAGI. The CDR3 contains 15 residues. Losses at the gene ends were 6 bases for V and 4 bases for J; bases not matched to a gene: 7.

The chain recombines TRBV4-2 with TRBJ2-1; 11 bases fit TRBD2. Looked up from germline, CDR1 is LGHNA and CDR2 is YNFKEQ. The trim removed 0 bases at V and 9 bases at J, leaving 10 bases unmatched. The CDR3 consists of 17 residues. In nucleotides, the CDR3 is TGTGCCAGCAGCCAAGATTGGGCTAGCGGGGGGTGGGGTGAGCAGTTCTTC. It translates to CASSQDWASGGWGEQFF.